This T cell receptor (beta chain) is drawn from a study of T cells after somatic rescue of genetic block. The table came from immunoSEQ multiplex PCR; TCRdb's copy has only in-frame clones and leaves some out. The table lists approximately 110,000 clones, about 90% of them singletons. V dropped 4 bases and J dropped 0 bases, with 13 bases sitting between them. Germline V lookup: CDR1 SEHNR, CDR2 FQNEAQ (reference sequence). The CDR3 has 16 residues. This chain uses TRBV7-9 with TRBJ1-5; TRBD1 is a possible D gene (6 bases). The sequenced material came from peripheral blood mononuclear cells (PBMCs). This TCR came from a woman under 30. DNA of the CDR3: TGTGCCAGCAGCTCCGACAGGCCCCTTAGCAATCAGCCCCAGCATTTT. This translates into CASSSDRPLSNQPQHF.